These 12 T cell receptor beta chains originate from one sample sequenced in a study of vaccination effects on CD4 cells after COVID-19. Only in-frame clones appear in the TCRdb table, and some are missing; sequencing was by immunoSEQ multiplex PCR. Of roughly 63,000 clones in the sample, 75% to 85% were seen once. These receptors lack a known antigen. Before any sequencing was done, the ViraFEST assay used viral peptide pools to expand antigen-specific CD4+ T cells. Culture proceeded for more than nine days, and CD4+ T cells were then isolated. The participants, recipients of two vaccine doses, got either BNT162b2 or mRNA-1273. The sample was CD4+ T cells from PBMCs cultured with HCoV-OC43 spike peptides, taken after COVID-19 vaccination. As to subset: HCoV-OC43 spike overlapping peptide pool stimulation. The receptors here all came from a human donor who received a COVID-19 vaccine.

The rearrangement uses TRBV19 and TRBJ1-3; the match to TRBD1 covers 10 bases. V was pared by 10 bases and J by 1 base, with 7 bases of the junction left unmatched. This CDR3 has 15 residues. CDR1 and CDR2 from the germline V gene are LNHDA and SQIVND (reference sequence). Here the CDR3 DNA reads TGTGCCACTGGGGACAGGGGATCGTCTGGAAACACCATATATTTT. Translating gives CATGDRGSSGNTIYF. Full variable domain (remainder filled in from reference TRBV19 and TRBJ1-3): DGGITQSPKYLFRKEGQNVTLSCEQNLNHDAMYWYRQDPGQGLRLIYYSQIVNDFQKGDIAEGYSVSREKKESFPLTVTSAQKNPTAFYLCATGDRGSSGNTIYFGEGSWLTVV.

The V call is TRBV10-2, the J call TRBJ2-1; 14 positions agree with TRBD2. This CDR3 spans 15 amino acids. Trimming removed 3 bases from V and 6 bases from J; junction bases left unmatched: 1. Germline CDR1 reads WSHSY; CDR2 reads SAAADI. CDR3 coding DNA: TGCGCCAGCAGTGAAGGGACTAGCGGGGGCAATGAGCAGTTCTTC. It yields the protein CASSEGTSGGNEQFF.

This chain links TRBV5-1 with TRBJ1-3; D not resolved. V was cut by 0 bases and J by 0 bases, with 10 bases left in between. Germline V gene data show CDR1 as SGHRS and CDR2 as YFSETQ. The CDR3 has 16 amino acids. The CDR3 bases are TGCGCCAGCAGCTTGGGGCCAGGCCTCTCTGGAAACACCATATATTTT. As protein: CASSLGPGLSGNTIYF.

This clone was seen once. The V and J genes are TRBV7-9 and TRBJ1-2, with D maybe TRBD1 (6 bases). Trimming took off 5 bases at V and 1 base at J, with 23 bases between the two ends. Germline CDR1 and CDR2: SEHNR and FQNEAQ (reference sequence). CDR3 length: 18 residues. CDR3 in DNA: TGTGCCAGCAGCGACCTAGTAGTCGAACAGGGCAATAACTATGGCTACACCTTC. Protein: CASSDLVVEQGNNYGYTF.

The chain joins TRBV2 to TRBJ2-5; 12 nucleotides match TRBD2. CDR3 length: 14 residues. Germline V CDR1 and CDR2: SNHLY, FYNNEI. With V trimmed by 6 bases and J by 5 bases, 4 bases remained unmatched. CDR3 sequence: CASSRTSGEETQYF. CDR3 sequence (DNA): TGTGCCAGCAGCCGGACTAGCGGGGAGGAGACCCAGTACTTC.

V gene TRBV5-4 combines with J gene TRBJ2-1; possibly TRBD2 for D (6 bases). The germline V gene has CDR1 SGHNT and CDR2 YYREEE (reference sequence). Trimming removed 4 bases at V and 6 bases at J, with 11 bases between. This CDR3 has 13 amino acids. CDR3 sequence reads: CASSLVGGNEQFF. DNA for the CDR3: TGTGCCAGCAGCCTCGTGGGGGGCAATGAGCAGTTCTTC.

The V and J genes are TRBV7-2 and TRBJ1-1; weak D call: TRBD1 (5 bases). Trimming cost V 3 bases and J 1 base, with 21 bases left between them. Germline V CDR1 and CDR2: SGHTA, FQGNSA. CDR3 length equals 18 residues. The CDR3 sequence: CASSFSVLGEQGNTEAFF. DNA for the CDR3: TGTGCCAGCAGCTTTTCGGTTTTAGGGGAGCAAGGGAACACTGAAGCTTTCTTT.

This clone has more than one count but fewer than ten. The chain recombines TRBV16 with TRBJ1-1, with 7 bases fitting TRBD1. The CDR3 runs 15 residues. V lost 4 bases, J lost 0 bases, and 5 bases stayed unmatched. Germline CDR1 KGHSY, CDR2 FQNENV. CDR3 sequence reads: CASSPTGQLNTEAFF. In DNA form, the CDR3 reads TGTGCCAGCAGCCCTACGGGACAGTTGAACACTGAAGCTTTCTTT.

The chain links TRBV5-1 to TRBJ1-2, with TRBD1 matching 8 bases. The CDR3 is 16 residues long. The J segment lost 3 bases and the V segment lost 3 bases, leaving 10 bases of the junction unmatched. Per germline, CDR1 SGHRS and CDR2 YFSETQ. CDR3: CASSSQYRGSDYGYTF. The CDR3 DNA sequence: TGCGCCAGCAGCTCCCAGTACAGGGGGAGTGACTATGGCTACACCTTC.

CDR3 sequence (DNA): TGCGCCAGTTGTGCGGGGTATTCCTACAATGAGCAGTTCTTC. Its protein product is CASCAGYSYNEQFF. The gene calls are TRBV10-2 and TRBJ2-1; tentative D call: TRBD2 (6 bases). The CDR3 length is 14 residues. The V gene's germline CDR1 is WSHSY and CDR2 SAAADI. V was shortened by 9 bases and J by 1 base, with 13 bases between the two germline ends.

The chain joins TRBV9 to TRBJ1-6; D gene uncertain. CDR3 length: 15 residues. With 0 bases removed from V and 0 bases from J, the gap between germline ends came to 4 bases. Per the germline V gene, CDR1 is SGDLS and CDR2 is YYNGEE. The chain's CDR3 is CASSVGSSYNSPLHF. Here the CDR3 DNA reads TGTGCCAGCAGCGTAGGGAGCTCCTATAATTCACCCCTCCACTTT. Drawing the rest from reference TRBV9 and TRBJ1-6, the complete variable domain is DSGVTQTPKHLITATGQRVTLRCSPRSGDLSVYWYQQSLDQGLQFLIQYYNGEERAKGNILERFSAQQFPDLHSELNLSSLELGDSALYFCASSVGSSYNSPLHFGNGTRLTVT.

V gene TRBV6-5 combines with J gene TRBJ2-7, with D possibly being TRBD1 (7 bases). Germline V gives CDR1 MNHEY, CDR2 SVGAGI. The CDR3 contains 15 residues. V lost 6 bases and J lost 5, with 20 bases in between. CDR3 nucleotides: TGTGCCAGCAGGGGGAGGACAGGTATCACTAACGAGCAGTACGTC. Its translation is CASRGRTGITNEQYV.